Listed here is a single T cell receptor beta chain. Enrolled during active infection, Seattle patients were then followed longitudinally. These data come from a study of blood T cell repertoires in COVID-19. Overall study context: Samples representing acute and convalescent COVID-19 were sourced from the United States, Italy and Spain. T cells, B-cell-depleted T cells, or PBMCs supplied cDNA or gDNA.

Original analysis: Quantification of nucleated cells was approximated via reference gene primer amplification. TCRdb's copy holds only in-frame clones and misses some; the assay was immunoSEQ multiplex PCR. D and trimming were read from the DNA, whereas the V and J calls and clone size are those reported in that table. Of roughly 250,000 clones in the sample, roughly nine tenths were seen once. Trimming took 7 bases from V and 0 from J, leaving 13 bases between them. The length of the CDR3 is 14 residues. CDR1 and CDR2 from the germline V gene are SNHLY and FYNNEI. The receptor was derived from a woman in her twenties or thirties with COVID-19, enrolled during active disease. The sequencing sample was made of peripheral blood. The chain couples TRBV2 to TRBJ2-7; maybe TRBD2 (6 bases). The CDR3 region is CASKVAVFSYEQYF. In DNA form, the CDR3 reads TGTGCCAGCAAGGTAGCGGTCTTCTCCTACGAGCAGTACTTC.